This TCR beta chain was sequenced for a study of response to subunit inactivated influenza vaccine. The study, taken as a whole, reports: There was a suggestion from the authors that each seasonal influenza vaccination recruits few new T cells.

CDR3 length equals 14 residues. V lost 3 bases and J lost 4; bases outside the gene matches: 3. Germline CDR1 reads MNHNS; CDR2 reads SASEGT. TCRdb used MiXCR to reprocess the RT-PCR reads, holding one entry per CDR3 protein. The sample shows approximately 490,000 distinct CDR3 sequences, approximately 7.7% of them seen only once. As regards this clonotype: Antigen: not known.

The chain employs TRBV6-1 and TRBJ2-1, with 7 bases fitting TRBD1. The receptor was isolated from a man aged 50-75 years who received an inactivated influenza vaccine. Sequenced material: PBMCs from blood, taken around 2 years after vaccination. DNA for the CDR3: TGTGCCAGCAGTGAGTGGGACAGTTACAATGAGCAGTTCTTC. This translates into CASSEWDSYNEQFF.